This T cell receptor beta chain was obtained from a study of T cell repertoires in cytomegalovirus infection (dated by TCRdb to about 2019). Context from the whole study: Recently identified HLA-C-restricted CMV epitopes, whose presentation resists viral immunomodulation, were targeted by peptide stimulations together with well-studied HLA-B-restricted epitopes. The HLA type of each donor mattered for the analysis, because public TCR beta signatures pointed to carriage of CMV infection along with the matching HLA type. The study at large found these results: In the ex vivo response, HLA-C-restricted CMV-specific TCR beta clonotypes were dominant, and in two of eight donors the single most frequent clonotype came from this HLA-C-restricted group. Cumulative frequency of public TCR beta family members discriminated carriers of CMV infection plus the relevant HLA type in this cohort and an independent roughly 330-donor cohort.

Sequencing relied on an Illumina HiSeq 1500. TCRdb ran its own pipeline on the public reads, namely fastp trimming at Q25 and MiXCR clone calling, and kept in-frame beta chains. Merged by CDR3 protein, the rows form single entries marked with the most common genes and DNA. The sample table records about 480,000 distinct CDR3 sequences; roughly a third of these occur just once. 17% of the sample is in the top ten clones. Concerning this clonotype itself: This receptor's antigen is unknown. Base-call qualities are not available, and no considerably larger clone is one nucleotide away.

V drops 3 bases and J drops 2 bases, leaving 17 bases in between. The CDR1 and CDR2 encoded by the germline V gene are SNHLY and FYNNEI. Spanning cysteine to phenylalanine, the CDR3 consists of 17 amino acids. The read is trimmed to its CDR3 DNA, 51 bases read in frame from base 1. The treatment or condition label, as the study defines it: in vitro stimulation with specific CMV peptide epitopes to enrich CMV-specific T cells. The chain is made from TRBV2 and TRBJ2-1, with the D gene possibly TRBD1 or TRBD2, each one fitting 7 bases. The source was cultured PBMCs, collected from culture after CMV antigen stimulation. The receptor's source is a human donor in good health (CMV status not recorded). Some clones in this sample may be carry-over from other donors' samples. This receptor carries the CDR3 CASSDWTTGRAYNEQFF. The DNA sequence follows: TGTGCCAGCAGTGACTGGACGACAGGGAGGGCCTACAATGAGCAGTTCTTC.